This T cell receptor (beta chain) emerged from a study of T-cell memory formation after mild COVID-19. Looking at the study overall: For the most part, TCR clusters were specific to one donor. General observations from the study: Mostly located in CM and EM were contracting CD4+ clones, with contracting CD8+ clones located in EMRA. Clones contracting over day 15 to 85 were CD4/CD8 balanced, with later expanders leaning CD4+.

Germline lookup yields CDR1 MNHEY and CDR2 SMNVEV (reference sequence). The V segment lost 5 bases and the J segment 5 bases; nucleotides outside the gene matches: 6. The CDR3 length is 15 residues. Of note for this clonotype: The antigen is undetermined.

TCRdb called the 5' RACE reads again in MiXCR, with one record for every CDR3 protein. The sample comprises 400,000 to 500,000 distinct CDR3 sequences, around 20% of which are singletons, and about 8.8% rests with the top ten. The TCR originated in an adult woman who had mild COVID-19 (a few samples of this study predate the infection). Cell type and time point are not known. This chain uses TRBV27 with TRBJ2-7; 13 positions agree with TRBD2. Sequenced material: PBMCs or a T cell subset sorted from them (not recorded which). CDR3 sequence: CASSPGTSGAHEQYF. In DNA form, the CDR3 reads TGTGCCAGCAGTCCGGGGACTAGCGGGGCTCACGAGCAGTACTTC.